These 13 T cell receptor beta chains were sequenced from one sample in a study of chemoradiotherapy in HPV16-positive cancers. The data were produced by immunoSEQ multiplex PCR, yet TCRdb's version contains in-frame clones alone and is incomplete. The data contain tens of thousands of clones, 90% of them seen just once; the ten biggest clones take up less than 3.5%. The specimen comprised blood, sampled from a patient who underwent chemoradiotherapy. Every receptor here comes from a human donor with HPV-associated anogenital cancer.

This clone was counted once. CDR3 protein: CASSPTENTEAFF. The CDR3, as DNA: TGTGCCAGCAGCCCCACGGAGAACACTGAAGCTTTCTTT. The chain uses TRBV7-7 and TRBJ1-1, with D unresolved. Germline assignment: CDR1 SSHAT and CDR2 FNYEAQ (reference sequence). The CDR3 covers 13 residues. Trimming left V 5 bases short and J 1 base short, with 8 bases between.

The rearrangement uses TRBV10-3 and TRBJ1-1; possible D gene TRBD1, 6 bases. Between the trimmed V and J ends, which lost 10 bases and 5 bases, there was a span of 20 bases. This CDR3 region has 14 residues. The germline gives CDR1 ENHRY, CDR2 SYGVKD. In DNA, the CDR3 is TGTGCCACGGCGAAGGGGCAGGGGCAAACTGAAGCTTTCTTT. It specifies CATAKGQGQTEAFF.

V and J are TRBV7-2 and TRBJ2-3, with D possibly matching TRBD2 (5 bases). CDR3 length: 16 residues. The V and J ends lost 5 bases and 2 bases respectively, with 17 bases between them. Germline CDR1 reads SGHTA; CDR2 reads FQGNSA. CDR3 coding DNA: TGTGCCAGCAGCAAAGGGTCGGGATACGACACAGATACGCAGTATTTT. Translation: CASSKGSGYDTDTQYF.

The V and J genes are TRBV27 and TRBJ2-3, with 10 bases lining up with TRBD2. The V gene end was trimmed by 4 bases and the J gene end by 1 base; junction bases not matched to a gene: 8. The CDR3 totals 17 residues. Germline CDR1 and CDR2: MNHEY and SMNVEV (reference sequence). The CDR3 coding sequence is TGTGCCAGCAGTTCCTACACTCTAGCGGGGGGCACAGATACGCAGTATTTT. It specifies CASSSYTLAGGTDTQYF.

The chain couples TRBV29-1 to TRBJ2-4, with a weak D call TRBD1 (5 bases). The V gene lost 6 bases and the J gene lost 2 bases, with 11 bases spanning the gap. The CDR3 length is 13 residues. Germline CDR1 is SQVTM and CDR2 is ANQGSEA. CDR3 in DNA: TGCAGCGTCTACCAGGGCCCCAAAAACATTCAGTACTTC. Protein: CSVYQGPKNIQYF.

The CDR3 nucleotides read TGTGCCATCAGTCAAGACAGGGGAACCAATCAGCCCCAGCATTTT. Translating it yields CAISQDRGTNQPQHF. The chain has TRBV10-3 and TRBJ1-5, with 8 bases fitting TRBD1. The CDR3 has 15 residues. The junction had 6 bases not matched to a gene; V was cut back by 5 bases and J by 3 bases. Germline V gene data show CDR1 as ENHRY and CDR2 as SYGVKD.

CDR3 sequence: CASSPFVSSYNEQFF. The DNA of the CDR3 is TGTGCCAGTAGTCCTTTTGTTAGTTCATACAATGAGCAGTTCTTC. The V gene is TRBV19, the J gene TRBJ2-1; no firm D call. The V end lost 5 bases, the J end lost 4 bases, and 15 bases lay between the germline ends. The length of the CDR3 is 15 residues. Germline CDR1 LNHDA, CDR2 SQIVND (reference sequence).

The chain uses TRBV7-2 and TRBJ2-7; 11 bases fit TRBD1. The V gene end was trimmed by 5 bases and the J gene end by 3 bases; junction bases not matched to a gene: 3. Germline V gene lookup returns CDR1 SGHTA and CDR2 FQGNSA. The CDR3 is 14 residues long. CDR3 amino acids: CASSRTGGLYEQYF. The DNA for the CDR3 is TGTGCCAGCAGCAGGACAGGGGGCCTCTACGAGCAGTACTTC.

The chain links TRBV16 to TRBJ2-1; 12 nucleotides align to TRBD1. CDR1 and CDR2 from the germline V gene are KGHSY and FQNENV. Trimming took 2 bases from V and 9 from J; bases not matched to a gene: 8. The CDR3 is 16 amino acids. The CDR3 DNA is TGTGCCAGCAGCCAAACGGGACAGGGGGCGCAAAGTGAGCAGTTCTTC. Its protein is CASSQTGQGAQSEQFF.

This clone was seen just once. The CDR3 nucleotides are TGTGCCAGTACCTGGGCAGGTAACACCGGGGAGCTGTTTTTT. This encodes CASTWAGNTGELFF. V usage is TRBV19 and J usage is TRBJ2-2; no firm D call. The germline CDR1 and CDR2 sequences are LNHDA and SQIVND (reference sequence). V lost 7 bases and J 2 bases, leaving 11 bases between the germline ends. The CDR3 length is 14 residues.

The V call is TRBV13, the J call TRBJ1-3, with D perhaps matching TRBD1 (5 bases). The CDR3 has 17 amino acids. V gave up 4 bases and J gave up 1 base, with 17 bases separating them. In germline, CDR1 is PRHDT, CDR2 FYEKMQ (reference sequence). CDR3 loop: CASSSSMGGISGNTIYF. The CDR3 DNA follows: TGTGCCAGCAGCTCGTCCATGGGGGGGATTTCTGGAAACACCATATATTTT. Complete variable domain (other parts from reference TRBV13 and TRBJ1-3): AAGVIQSPRHLIKEKRETATLKCYPIPRHDTVYWYQQGPGQDPQFLISFYEKMQSDKGSIPDRFSAQQFSDYHSELNMSSLELGDSALYFCASSSSMGGISGNTIYFGEGSWLTVV.

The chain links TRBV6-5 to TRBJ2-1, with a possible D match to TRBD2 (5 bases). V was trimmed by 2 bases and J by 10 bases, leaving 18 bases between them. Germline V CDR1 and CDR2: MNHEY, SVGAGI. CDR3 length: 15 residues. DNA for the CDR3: TGTGCCAGCAGTTACGAGGCTCCGGGAACATGGGAGCAGTTCTTC. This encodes CASSYEAPGTWEQFF.

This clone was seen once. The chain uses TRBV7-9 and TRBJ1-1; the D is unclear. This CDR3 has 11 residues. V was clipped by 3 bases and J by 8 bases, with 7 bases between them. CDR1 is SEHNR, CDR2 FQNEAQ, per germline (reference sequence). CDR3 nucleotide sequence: TGTGCCAGCAGCTTCCAGACAGAAGCTTTCTTT. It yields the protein CASSFQTEAFF. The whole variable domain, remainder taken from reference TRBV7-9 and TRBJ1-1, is DTGVSQNPRHKITKRGQNVTFRCDPISEHNRLYWYRQTLGQGPEFLTYFQNEAQLEKSRLLSDRFSAERPKGSFSTLEIQRTEQGDSAMYLCASSFQTEAFFGQGTRLTVV.